The next 21 T cell receptor beta chains were all read from a single sample in a study of graft-versus-host responses after intestinal transplantation. The data were produced by immunoSEQ multiplex PCR, yet TCRdb's version contains in-frame clones alone and is incomplete. The sample carries about 25,000 clones, over 35% recorded once. This material consisted of alloreactive CD4+ T cells from a mixed lymphocyte reaction culture, taken before intestinal transplant. Stated subset: CFSE-low proliferating T cells sorted from approximately 6-day pre-transplant mixed lymphocyte reaction (GvH or HvG direction). These receptors were collected from a human patient who received an intestinal transplant.

This clone was found a few times. The chain joins TRBV18 to TRBJ1-6, with D possibly TRBD1 on 5 matching bases. Trimming shortened V by 4 bases and J by 3 bases, and 7 bases separated the two germline ends. Per germline, CDR1 KGHSH and CDR2 LQKENI. This CDR3 is built from 14 residues. The CDR3 here is CASSQDSYNSPLHF. In nucleotides, the CDR3 is TGTGCCAGCTCACAAGACAGCTATAATTCACCCCTCCACTTT.

This clone appeared a few times. The V and J genes are TRBV30 and TRBJ2-2, with a weak D call TRBD2 (6 bases). This CDR3 is 14 amino acids long. V lost 3 bases and J lost 7, with 15 bases in between. Germline V gene lookup returns CDR1 GTSNPN and CDR2 SVGIG (reference sequence). The CDR3 region is CAWSPVRGGGELFF. CDR3 nucleotides: TGTGCCTGGAGCCCTGTAAGGGGAGGCGGGGAGCTGTTTTTT.

Only a few counts were recorded for this clone. The V call is TRBV7-2, the J call TRBJ1-1, with 8 bases lining up with TRBD1. Germline CDR1 is SGHTA and CDR2 is FQGNSA. Trimming removed 2 bases from V and 1 base from J; junction bases left unmatched: 0. CDR3 size: 14 residues. The CDR3 here is CASSLQGANTEAFF. The CDR3, as DNA: TGTGCCAGCAGCTTACAGGGGGCGAACACTGAAGCTTTCTTT.

This clone was seen a few times. The chain employs TRBV5-4 and TRBJ1-2, with 8 bases that match TRBD1. Unmatched junction bases numbered 6, after V lost 4 bases and J lost 4 bases. The V gene's germline CDR1 is SGHNT and CDR2 YYREEE (reference sequence). This CDR3 contains 14 residues. The CDR3 sequence is CASSPGQGSYGYTF. As DNA, the CDR3 is TGTGCCAGCAGCCCTGGACAGGGTTCCTATGGCTACACCTTC.

This clone was detected a few times. The V gene is TRBV19, the J gene TRBJ2-1, with a tentative D call TRBD2 (6 bases). The CDR3 is made up of 14 amino acids. CDR1 LNHDA and CDR2 SQIVND come from the germline V gene (reference sequence). Trimming removed 5 bases from V and 5 bases from J, with 13 bases in between. Here the CDR3 reads CASSLAYFDNEQFF. In nucleotides, the CDR3 is TGTGCCAGTAGTCTAGCGTATTTTGACAATGAGCAGTTCTTC.

J is TRBJ2-1 and V is TRBV30, with 14 bases lining up with TRBD2. The CDR3 consists of 15 residues. Germline trimming cut 2 bases from V and 9 bases from J; bases unmatched to any gene: 6. Germline V gene data show CDR1 as GTSNPN and CDR2 as SVGIG (reference sequence). CDR3: CAWSKGLAGVSEQFF. CDR3 nucleotides: TGTGCCTGGAGTAAGGGACTAGCGGGGGTCAGTGAGCAGTTCTTC.

The chain couples TRBV18 to TRBJ2-5; D call uncertain. V was pared by 6 bases and J by 2 bases, with 10 bases between. This CDR3 region has 13 residues. Germline V lookup: CDR1 KGHSH, CDR2 LQKENI. CDR3 bases: TGTGCCAGCTCCCCCGACTTACAAGAGACCCAGTACTTC. Protein product: CASSPDLQETQYF.

Only a few counts were recorded for this clone. The CDR3 DNA follows: TGCGCCAGCAGCCGGGACACCAACGCAATTCTCTATGGCTACACCTTC. Translated: CASSRDTNAILYGYTF. The J gene is TRBJ1-2, the V gene TRBV5-1; tentatively, D is TRBD1 (6 bases). The length of the CDR3 is 16 residues. Germline V gives CDR1 SGHRS, CDR2 YFSETQ. The V end was cut by 4 bases, the J end by 4 bases, with 20 bases between.

The chain couples TRBV6-5 to TRBJ2-1; TRBD1 agrees at 9 bases. This CDR3 spans 15 amino acids. From germline, CDR1 is MNHEY and CDR2 SVGAGI. V dropped 2 bases and J dropped 7; count of bases not matched to a gene: 6. CDR3: CASSYGGTGRNEQFF. CDR3 DNA sequence: TGTGCCAGCAGTTACGGCGGGACAGGGAGGAATGAGCAGTTCTTC.

This clone was picked up a small number of times. The rearrangement joins TRBV7-3 to TRBJ2-7; 8 positions agree with TRBD1. Germline CDR1 SGHTA, CDR2 FQGTGA. This CDR3 has 14 residues. V dropped 5 bases and J dropped 5; count of bases not matched to a gene: 8. Here the CDR3 reads CASSLLGQVNEQYF. In DNA form, the CDR3 reads TGTGCCAGCAGCCTACTGGGACAGGTGAACGAGCAGTACTTC. The full variable domain, its missing parts supplied by reference TRBV7-3 and TRBJ2-7, is GAGVSQTPSNKVTEKGKYVELRCDPISGHTALYWYRQSLGQGPEFLIYFQGTGAADDSGLPNDRFFAVRPEGSVSTLKIQRTERGDSAVYLCASSLLGQVNEQYFGPGTRLTVT.

This clone has a handful of counts. The genes are TRBV6-5 and TRBJ1-2, with D uncertain. V dropped 2 bases and J dropped 6 bases, with 16 bases sitting between them. Germline V gives CDR1 MNHEY, CDR2 SVGAGI. The length of the CDR3 is 15 residues. The CDR3 protein is CASSYDLRGGHGYTF. The DNA for the CDR3 is TGTGCCAGCAGTTACGATCTTCGTGGAGGACATGGCTACACCTTC.

This clone has only a few counts. This chain connects TRBV11-2 to TRBJ1-2; maybe TRBD1 (5 bases). Looked up from germline, CDR1 is SGHAT and CDR2 is FQNNGV. This CDR3 is built from 13 residues. V was pared by 4 bases and J by 4 bases, with 10 bases between. The CDR3 coding sequence is TGTGCCAGCAGCTCGGGACTTTTCTATGGCTACACCTTC. It translates to CASSSGLFYGYTF.

The J gene is TRBJ1-3, the V gene TRBV6-5; 10 positions match TRBD1. The V and J ends lost 2 bases and 3 bases, in that order; junction bases with no gene match: 1. Germline assignment: CDR1 MNHEY and CDR2 SVGAGI. The length of the CDR3 is 15 residues. The CDR3 DNA reads TGTGCCAGCAGTTACGGGACAGGGGATGGAAACACCATATATTTT. The encoded protein is CASSYGTGDGNTIYF.

This chain joins TRBV30 and TRBJ1-6, with 7 bases lining up with TRBD1. Unmatched junction bases numbered 12, after V lost 5 bases and J lost 14 bases. In germline, CDR1 is GTSNPN, CDR2 SVGIG (reference sequence). This CDR3 has 13 residues. CDR3 in amino acids: CAWDNRGPGALHF. The CDR3 DNA follows: TGTGCCTGGGATAACAGGGGCCCGGGGGCCCTCCACTTT.

A single count supports this clone. The CDR3 loop reads CASRATGGIGYGYTF. As DNA, the CDR3 is TGTGCCAGCAGGGCTACAGGGGGTATAGGCTATGGCTACACCTTC. This chain connects TRBV2 to TRBJ1-2, with TRBD1 matching 8 bases. V shed 6 bases and J 4 bases; nucleotides not matched to a gene: 10. Germline V lookup: CDR1 SNHLY, CDR2 FYNNEI. This CDR3 is built from 15 residues.

The CDR3 loop reads CASSIQGDTEAFF. CDR3 nucleotide sequence: TGTGCCAGTAGTATTCAGGGGGACACTGAAGCTTTCTTT. The rearrangement links TRBV19 to TRBJ1-1; 7 bases align to TRBD1. This CDR3 spans 13 amino acids. In germline, CDR1 is LNHDA, CDR2 SQIVND (reference sequence). The ends lost 3 bases at V and 3 bases at J; junction bases unmatched: 1.

The rearrangement links TRBV6-5 to TRBJ1-6; 7 bases map to TRBD1. The germline V gene encodes CDR1 MNHEY and CDR2 SVGAGI. This CDR3 comprises 15 residues. Trimming took 5 bases from V and 6 from J; bases not matched to a gene: 7. CDR3 DNA: TGTGCCAGCAGTACACCGGGACAGCTTAATTCACCCCTCCACTTT. It translates to CASSTPGQLNSPLHF.

The chain couples TRBV5-4 to TRBJ1-1; the match to TRBD1 covers 7 bases. The CDR3 has 13 residues. CDR1 and CDR2 from the germline V gene are SGHNT and YYREEE (reference sequence). Trimming took 1 base from V and 10 from J; bases not matched to a gene: 7. The CDR3 nucleotides read TGTGCCAGCAGCTTGACCGGGACAGAAGTAGCTTTCTTT. Translated, it gives CASSLTGTEVAFF. The whole variable domain, filled in from reference TRBV5-4 and TRBJ1-1, reads ETGVTQSPTHLIKTRGQQVTLRCSSQSGHNTVSWYQQALGQGPQFIFQYYREEENGRGNFPPRFSGLQFPNYSSELNVNALELDDSALYLCASSLTGTEVAFFGQGTRLTVV.

V usage is TRBV18 and J usage is TRBJ1-2; D possibly corresponds to TRBD1 (6 bases). The CDR3 is made up of 15 amino acids. CDR1 and CDR2 from the germline V gene are KGHSH and LQKENI. V lost 3 bases, J lost 5 bases, and 16 bases lay in between. The CDR3 region has the DNA TGTGCCAGCTCACCCAGCACAGGGAAGGAATATGGCTACACCTTC. Its protein is CASSPSTGKEYGYTF.

This clone was detected a few times. The chain joins TRBV30 to TRBJ2-7, with TRBD2 identical over 13 bases. The CDR3 is 15 residues long. Germline V gene data show CDR1 as GTSNPN and CDR2 as SVGIG (reference sequence). V gave up 6 bases and J gave up 9 bases; unmatched junction bases: 14. The CDR3 here is CACTSTGLAGSPQYF. The CDR3 DNA sequence: TGTGCCTGTACCTCCACGGGACTAGCGGGATCTCCGCAGTACTTC.

This chain joins TRBV15 and TRBJ2-7; D gene ambiguous. V shed 0 bases and J shed 3 bases, with 6 bases lying between them. The length of the CDR3 is 13 residues. CDR1 and CDR2 from the germline V gene are LNHNV and YYDKDF (reference sequence). CDR3 protein: CATSRDLLYEQYF. In DNA, the CDR3 is TGTGCCACCAGCAGAGATCTCCTCTACGAGCAGTACTTC.